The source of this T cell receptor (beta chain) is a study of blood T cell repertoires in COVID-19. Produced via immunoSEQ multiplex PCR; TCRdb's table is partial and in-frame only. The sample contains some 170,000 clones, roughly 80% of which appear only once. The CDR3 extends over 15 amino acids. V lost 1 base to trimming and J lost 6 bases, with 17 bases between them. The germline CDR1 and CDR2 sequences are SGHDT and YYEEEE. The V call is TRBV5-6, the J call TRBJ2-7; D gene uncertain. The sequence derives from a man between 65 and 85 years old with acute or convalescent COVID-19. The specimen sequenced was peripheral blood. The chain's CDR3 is CASSLLGAGSGEQYF. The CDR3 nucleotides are TGTGCCAGCAGCTTGCTTGGTGCCGGCTCGGGCGAGCAGTACTTC.